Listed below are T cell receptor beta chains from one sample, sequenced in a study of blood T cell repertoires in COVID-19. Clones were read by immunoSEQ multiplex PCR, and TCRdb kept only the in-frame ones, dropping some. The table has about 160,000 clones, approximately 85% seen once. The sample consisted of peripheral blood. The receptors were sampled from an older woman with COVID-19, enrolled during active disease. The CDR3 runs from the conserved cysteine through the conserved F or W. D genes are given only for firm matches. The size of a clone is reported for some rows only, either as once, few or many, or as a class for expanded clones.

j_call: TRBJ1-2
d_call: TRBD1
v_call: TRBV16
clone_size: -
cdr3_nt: TGTGCCAGCAGCCAACAACCTGGGACAGGGGGTCTTGGCTACACCTTC
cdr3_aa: CASSQQPGTGGLGYTF

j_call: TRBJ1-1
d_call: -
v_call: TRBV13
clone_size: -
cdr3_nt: TGTGCCAGCAGCTCCGTCTACGGGGGCACTGAAGCTTTCTTT
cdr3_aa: CASSSVYGGTEAFF

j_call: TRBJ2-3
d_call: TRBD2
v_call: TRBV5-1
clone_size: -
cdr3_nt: TGCGCCAGCAGCTTGGGACTTTATAGCGGGGGACGCACAGATACGCAGTATTTT
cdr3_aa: CASSLGLYSGGRTDTQYF

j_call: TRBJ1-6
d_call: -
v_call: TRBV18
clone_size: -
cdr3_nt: TGTGCCAGCTCACTGAATGGGCAGCCTAATTCACCCCTCCACTTT
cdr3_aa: CASSLNGQPNSPLHF

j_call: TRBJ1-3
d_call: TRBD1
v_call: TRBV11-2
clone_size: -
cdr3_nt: TGTGCCAGCAGCTTAGGAGGGGGCGGAAACACCATATATTTT
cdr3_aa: CASSLGGGGNTIYF

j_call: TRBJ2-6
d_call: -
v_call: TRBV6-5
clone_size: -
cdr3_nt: TGTGCCATCGCAACAGGTTACGCTGGGGCCAACGTCCTGACTTTC
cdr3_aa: CAIATGYAGANVLTF

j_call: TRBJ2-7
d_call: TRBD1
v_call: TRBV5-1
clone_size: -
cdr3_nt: TGCGCCAGCAGCTTTGAGACAGGGATCGCCTACGAGCAGTACTTC
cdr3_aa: CASSFETGIAYEQYF

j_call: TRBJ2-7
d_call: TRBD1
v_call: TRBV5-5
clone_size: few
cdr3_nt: TGTGCCAGCAGCCCCAGGCCTGGGACAGGGGACTACGAGCAGTACTTC
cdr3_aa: CASSPRPGTGDYEQYF

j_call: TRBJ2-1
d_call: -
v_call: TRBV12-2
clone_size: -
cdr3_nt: TGTGCAAGTCGCTTAGTTTCCATCTTC
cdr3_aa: CASRLVSIF

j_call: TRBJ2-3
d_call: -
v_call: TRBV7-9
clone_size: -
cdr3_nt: TGTGCCAGCAGCTTAAACGCTCCGGGTCCAGATACGCAGTATTTT
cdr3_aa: CASSLNAPGPDTQYF

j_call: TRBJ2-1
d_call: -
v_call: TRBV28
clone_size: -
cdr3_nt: TGTGCCAGCAGTTTGAGGGACAACAATGAGCAGTTCTTC
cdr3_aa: CASSLRDNNEQFF

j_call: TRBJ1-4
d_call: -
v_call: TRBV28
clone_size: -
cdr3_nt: TGTGCCAGCAGTTTGCCTGGACAGTTAGACAATGAAAAACTGTTTTTT
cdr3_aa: CASSLPGQLDNEKLFF

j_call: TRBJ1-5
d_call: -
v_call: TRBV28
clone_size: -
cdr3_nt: TGTGCCACCAGGGGAGGCAATCAGCCCCAGCATTTT
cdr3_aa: CATRGGNQPQHF

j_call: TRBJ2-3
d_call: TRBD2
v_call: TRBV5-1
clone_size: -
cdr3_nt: TGCGCCAGCAGCTTAGCGGGGGACACAGATACGCAGTATTTT
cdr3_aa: CASSLAGDTDTQYF

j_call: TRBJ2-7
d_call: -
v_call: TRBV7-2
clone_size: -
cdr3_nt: TGTGCCAGCAGCTTACCGAGCGTCCACGAGCAGTACTTC
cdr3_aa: CASSLPSVHEQYF

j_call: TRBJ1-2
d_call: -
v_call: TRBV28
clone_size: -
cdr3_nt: TGTGCCAGCAGTTCCCCTGGTATACAGGGTTTCGGCTACACCTTC
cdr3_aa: CASSSPGIQGFGYTF

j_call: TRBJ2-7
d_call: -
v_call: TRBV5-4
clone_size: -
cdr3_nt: TGTGCCAGCAGCTTGGCTGCGGGGCACGAGCAGTACTTC
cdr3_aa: CASSLAAGHEQYF

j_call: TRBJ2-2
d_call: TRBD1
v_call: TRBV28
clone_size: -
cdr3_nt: TGTGCCAGCAGGCCAGACAGGGCCGGGGAGCTGTTTTTT
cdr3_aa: CASRPDRAGELFF

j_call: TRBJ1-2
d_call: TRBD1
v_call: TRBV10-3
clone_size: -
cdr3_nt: TGTGCCATGAAAGGAGGAGGACAGGACCCCTATGGCTACACCTTC
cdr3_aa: CAMKGGGQDPYGYTF

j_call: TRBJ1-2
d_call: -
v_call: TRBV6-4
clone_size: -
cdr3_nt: TGTGCCAGCAGTGACGATGCAGGGGAGGGGGGTGGCTACACCTTC
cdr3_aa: CASSDDAGEGGGYTF

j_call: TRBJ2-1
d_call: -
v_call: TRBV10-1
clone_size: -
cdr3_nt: TGCGCCAGCAGTGAGGGCCTAGCCCCTCGAAAGGGCTACAATGAGCAGTTCTTC
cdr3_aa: CASSEGLAPRKGYNEQFF

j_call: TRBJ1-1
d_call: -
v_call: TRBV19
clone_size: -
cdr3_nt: TGTGCCTCCCAAGACAGGTCGAACACTGAAGCTTTCTTT
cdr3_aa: CASQDRSNTEAFF

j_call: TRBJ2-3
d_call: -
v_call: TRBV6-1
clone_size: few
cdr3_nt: TGTGCCAGCAGTGAAGCGCTCGTAGTTATGGATACGCAGTATTTT
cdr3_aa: CASSEALVVMDTQYF

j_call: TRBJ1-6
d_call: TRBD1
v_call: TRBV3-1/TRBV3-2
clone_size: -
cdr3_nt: TGTGCCAGCAGCCGACTCCCGACAGGGGCAGGTCTCCACTTT
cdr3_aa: CASSRLPTGAGLHF

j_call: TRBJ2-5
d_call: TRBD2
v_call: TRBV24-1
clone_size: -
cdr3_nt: TGTGCCACCAGTAGCGGGGGGGCCGGGGAGACCCAGTACTTC
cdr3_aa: CATSSGGAGETQYF

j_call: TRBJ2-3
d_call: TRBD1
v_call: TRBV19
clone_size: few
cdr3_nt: TGTGCCAGTAGTGACAGGGGGCAGAAAGATACGCAGTATTTT
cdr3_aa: CASSDRGQKDTQYF

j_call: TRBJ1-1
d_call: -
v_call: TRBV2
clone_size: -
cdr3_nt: TGTGCCAGCAGTGACAGGATGACAATGAACACTGAAGCTTTCTTT
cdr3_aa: CASSDRMTMNTEAFF

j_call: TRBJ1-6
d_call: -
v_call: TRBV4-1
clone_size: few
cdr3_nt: TGCGCCAGCAGCCAATTCCGGACAGATTCACCCCTCCACTTT
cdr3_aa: CASSQFRTDSPLHF

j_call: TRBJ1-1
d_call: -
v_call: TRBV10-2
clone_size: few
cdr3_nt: TGCGCCAGCAGTGTCGGGCGGGAGAACACTGAAGCTTTCTTT
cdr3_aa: CASSVGRENTEAFF

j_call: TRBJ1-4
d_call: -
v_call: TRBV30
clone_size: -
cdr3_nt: TGTGCCTGGAGTGTAAACAGAGCAAATGAAAAACTGTTTTTT
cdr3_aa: CAWSVNRANEKLFF

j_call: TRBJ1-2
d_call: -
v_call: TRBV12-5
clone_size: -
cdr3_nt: TGTGCTAGTGGTTTGGATGGGGGCTTGACCTATGGCTACACCTTC
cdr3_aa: CASGLDGGLTYGYTF

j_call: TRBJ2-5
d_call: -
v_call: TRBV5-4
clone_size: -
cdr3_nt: TGTGCCAGCAGCTTGTGGGGTCGGCGTGGAGGCCCCCAGTACTTC
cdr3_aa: CASSLWGRRGGPQYF

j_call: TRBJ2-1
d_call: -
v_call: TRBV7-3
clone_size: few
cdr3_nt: TGTGCCAGCAGCTTAGAAAAGACAGCCTACAATGAGCAGTTCTTC
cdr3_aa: CASSLEKTAYNEQFF

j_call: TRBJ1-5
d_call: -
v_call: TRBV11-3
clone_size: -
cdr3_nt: TGTGCCAGCAGCTTAAAGGGGAATCAGCCCCAGCATTTT
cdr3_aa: CASSLKGNQPQHF

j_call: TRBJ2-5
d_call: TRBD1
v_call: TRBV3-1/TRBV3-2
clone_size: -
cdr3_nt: TGTGCCAGCAGCCAAGCCGGGACAGGGGCGGAGACCCAGTACTTC
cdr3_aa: CASSQAGTGAETQYF

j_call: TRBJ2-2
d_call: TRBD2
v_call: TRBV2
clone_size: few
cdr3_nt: TGTGCCAGCAGTGAAGGACGGGGGAGGGCCGCCGGGGAGCTGTTTTTT
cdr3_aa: CASSEGRGRAAGELFF

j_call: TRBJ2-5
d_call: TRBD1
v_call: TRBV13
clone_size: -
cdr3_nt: TGTGCCAGCAGCTTAGTCGGTAGGGGGCAGGTGGAGACCCAGTACTTC
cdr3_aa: CASSLVGRGQVETQYF

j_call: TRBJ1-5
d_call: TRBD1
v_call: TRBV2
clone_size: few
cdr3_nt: TGTGCCAGCAGCAAACAGGGGAAGTTGGGTCAGCCCCAGCATTTT
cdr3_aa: CASSKQGKLGQPQHF

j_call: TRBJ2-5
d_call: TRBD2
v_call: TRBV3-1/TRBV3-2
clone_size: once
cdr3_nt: TGTGCCAGCAGCCAAACTAGCGTGGCTCTAGAGACCCAGTACTTC
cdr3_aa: CASSQTSVALETQYF

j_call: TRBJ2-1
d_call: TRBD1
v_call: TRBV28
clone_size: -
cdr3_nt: TGTGCCAGCAGTTTCGGGACAGGGGGTGGGTCCGAGCAGTTCTTC
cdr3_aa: CASSFGTGGGSEQFF

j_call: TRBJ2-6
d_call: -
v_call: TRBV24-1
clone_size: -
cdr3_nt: TGTGCCACCAGTGACCCCACAGGGCGAGCTGGGGCCAACGTCCTGACTTTC
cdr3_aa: CATSDPTGRAGANVLTF

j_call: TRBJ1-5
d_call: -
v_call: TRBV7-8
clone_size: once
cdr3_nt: TGTGCCAGCAGCTTAGGTCAGGGTGTGAATCAGCCCCAGCATTTT
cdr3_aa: CASSLGQGVNQPQHF